This T cell receptor beta chain was sequenced in a study of blood T cell repertoires in COVID-19 (dated by TCRdb to about 2020). With regard to the full study: Samples covering the acute and convalescent phases of COVID-19 were provided by collaborators in the United States, Italy and Spain. The repertoires were released in a freely available public database intended as a resource for research on the immune response to SARS-CoV-2. Where available, HLA class I and class II types were obtained from metadata supplied by the sample provider rather than from assay-based typing. The material from the prospective study consisted of cDNA or gDNA derived from T cells, B-cell-depleted T cells, or PBMCs. Deeply sampled blood TCRbeta repertoires from subjects exposed to, actively infected with, or recovered from COVID-19 were included in the dataset. Samples were obtained from the ongoing ImmuneRACE study (first 160 participants) and from over 1,000 subjects provided by 6 global collaborators. Nearly every sample came with metadata listing a de-identified subject ID, COVID-19 status, age in years and sex. Overall study results and their limits: The quantity of clinical and demographic metadata differed by source and by participant and was supplied without curation.

In the prospective study, participants were about 18 to 89 years old, resided in about 25 geographic areas of the United States, and were enrolled through a virtual design. Cohort assignment in the prospective study relied on participant-reported clinical history from a screening survey and a study questionnaire. For ImmuneRACE Cohort 3, a participant was defined as recovered based on two consecutive negative NP/OP PCR tests, clearance by a healthcare professional, or resolution of symptoms. In the prospective study, mobile phlebotomists collected whole blood, serum and a nasopharyngeal or oropharyngeal swab from each participant. Additional blood draws and questionnaires over an approximately 2-month period could optionally be provided by prospective study participants. Prospective study blood samples were shipped either frozen or at room temperature before DNA extraction. The immunoSEQ Assay, a bias-controlled multiplex PCR, was used to amplify TCRbeta CDR3 regions from genomic DNA. Processing in the source paper ran as follows. The number of nucleated cells in each sample was estimated by amplification of reference gene primers within the assay. To quantify the absolute abundance of each unique TCRbeta CDR3 rearrangement, sequence reads were collapsed and filtered. For each sample, productive Simpson clonality was calculated as the square root of Simpson's diversity index across productive rearrangements. This is the immuneACCESS table as TCRdb keeps it, with only in-frame sequences that have V and J called. A part of the clones is gone; compared with another copy, unresolved V genes explain less than half, and the rest is unexplained. D and trimming were read from the DNA, whereas the V and J calls and clone size are those reported in that table. This sample lists fewer than 200,000 clones; 70% to 90% were detected once. Nearly 4.5% of the sample is taken by the ten largest.

The V and J ends are trimmed by 0 bases and 9 bases, leaving 13 bases between them. The CDR3, cysteine through phenylalanine, is 14 amino acids long. The entry retains the CDR3 DNA only, 42 bases that are in frame from base 1. Reading the germline V gene gives CDR1 SGHDT and CDR2 YYEEEE. This clone was detected only once. Its antigen has not been determined. Base qualities are not recorded, but no much larger clone differs from it by a single base. This receptor was identified in a woman in her forties or fifties who had recovered from COVID-19. Source material: PBMCs or T cells enriched from blood (not recorded which). The chain joins TRBV5-6 to TRBJ2-1, with the D gene too uncertain to name. The DNA sequence reads TGTGCCAGCAGCTTGGCCGAAACCTTCGGTGAGCAGTTCTTC. Its protein is CASSLAETFGEQFF.